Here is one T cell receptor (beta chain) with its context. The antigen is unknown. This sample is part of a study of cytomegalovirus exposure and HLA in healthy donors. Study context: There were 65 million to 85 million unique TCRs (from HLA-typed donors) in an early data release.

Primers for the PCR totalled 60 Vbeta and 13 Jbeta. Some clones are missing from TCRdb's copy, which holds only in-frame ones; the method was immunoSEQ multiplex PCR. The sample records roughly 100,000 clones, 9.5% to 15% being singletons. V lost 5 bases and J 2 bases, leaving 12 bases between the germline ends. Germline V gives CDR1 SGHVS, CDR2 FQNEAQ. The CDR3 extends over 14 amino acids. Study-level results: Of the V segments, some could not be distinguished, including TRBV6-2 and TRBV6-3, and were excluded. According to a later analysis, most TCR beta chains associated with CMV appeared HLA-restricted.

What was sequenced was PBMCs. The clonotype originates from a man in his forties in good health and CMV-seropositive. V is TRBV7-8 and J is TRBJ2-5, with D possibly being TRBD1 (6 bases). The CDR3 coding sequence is TGTGCCAGCAGCGCCGGGACATTACAAGAGACCCAGTACTTC. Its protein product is CASSAGTLQETQYF.